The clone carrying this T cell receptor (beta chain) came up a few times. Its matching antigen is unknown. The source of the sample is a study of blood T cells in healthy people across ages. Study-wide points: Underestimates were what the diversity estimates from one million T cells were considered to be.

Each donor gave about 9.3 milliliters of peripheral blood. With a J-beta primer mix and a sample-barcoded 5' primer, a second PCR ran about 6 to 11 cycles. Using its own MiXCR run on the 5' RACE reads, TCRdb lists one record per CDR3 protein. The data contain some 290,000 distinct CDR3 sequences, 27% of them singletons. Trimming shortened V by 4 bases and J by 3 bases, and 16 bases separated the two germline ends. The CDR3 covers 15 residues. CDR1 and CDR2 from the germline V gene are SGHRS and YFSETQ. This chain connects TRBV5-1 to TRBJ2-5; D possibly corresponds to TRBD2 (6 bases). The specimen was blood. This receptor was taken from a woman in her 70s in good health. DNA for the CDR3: TGCGCCAGCAGCCTGAATAGCGGAGCCGAAGAGACCCAGTACTTC. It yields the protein CASSLNSGAEETQYF.